Listed below are T cell receptor beta chains from one sample, sequenced in a study of blood T cell repertoires in COVID-19. Using immunoSEQ multiplex PCR, the repertoire was profiled, and TCRdb retains in-frame clones only, with some absent. The sample yields over 60,000 clones, 85% seen once. The sequencing sample was made of peripheral blood. Every receptor here comes from a woman aged 80 or over with active or convalescent COVID-19. Both conserved end residues are part of each CDR3. The order of the fields is V gene, J gene, clone size, CDR3 protein. Only part of the rows carry a size: once, few, many, or a class if the clone is expanded.

TRBV9	TRBJ2-3	NA	CASSGPSGREQYF
TRBV6-6	TRBJ2-1	NA	CASTQPGLAGAEQFF
TRBV7-2	TRBJ2-5	NA	CASSPGQETQYF
TRBV28	TRBJ1-4	NA	CASSFTAGIEKLFF
TRBV7-8	TRBJ1-2	NA	CASSLGTANYGYTF
TRBV7-9	TRBJ2-5	NA	CASSPTRDFQETQYF
TRBV19	TRBJ1-2	NA	CASLTRTYGYTF
TRBV4-1	TRBJ2-1	NA	CASSRLAGAYNEQFF
TRBV4-2	TRBJ2-2	NA	CASSQDLGGGGELFF
TRBV6-6	TRBJ2-4	few	CASTLGAEQYF
TRBV11-2	TRBJ1-1	NA	CASSFGPRTVVGLEAFF
TRBV18	TRBJ2-6	once	CASSIRDTLSGANVLTF
TRBV6-4	TRBJ1-2	NA	CASSAQGASGGGYTF
TRBV10-3	TRBJ1-4	once	CAISEGTGAISRLFF
TRBV19	TRBJ2-5	NA	CASGHQWAQYF
TRBV3-1/TRBV3-2	TRBJ2-5	NA	CASSTDPGETQYF